The 29 T cell receptor beta chains reported below all come from one sample, sequenced in a study of CXCR3-negative and CXCR3-positive naive CD8 T cells. Study results and limitations: Hydrophobicity was higher for TRB CDR3s found in CXCR3-positive naive cells than in CXCR3-negative naive cells.

No antigen has been assigned to these receptors. 5' RACE that incorporated UMI labels was used to prepare the TRB cDNA libraries. With the 5' RACE reads reprocessed, TCRdb shows one record per CDR3 protein and no DNA. The repertoire table contains 75,000 to 90,000 distinct CDR3 sequences. Material: naive CXCR3+ CD8+ T cells from blood. Regarding subset: CD45RO-CCR7+CD27+CD95- naive CD8+ T cells expressing CXCR3 (TNR3+). These receptors originate from a human donor in good health. Some clones in this sample may be carry-over from other donors' samples.

The rearrangement joins TRBV28 to TRBJ2-5. CDR1 is MDHEN and CDR2 is SYDVKM in the germline V gene. There are 17 residues in the CDR3. CDR3 sequence reads: CASRSARLAAAAETQYF.

J is TRBJ1-6 and V is TRBV6-5; as DNA is missing, the TRBD1 call by TCRdb cannot be tested. Germline V gene sequence: CDR1 MNHEY, CDR2 SVGAGI. The CDR3 sequence is 13 residues long. CDR3 loop: CASSWGAGSPLHF.

The chain employs TRBV29-1 and TRBJ2-7. CDR1 and CDR2 (germline): SQVTM, ANQGSEA. CDR3 length: 14 residues. The CDR3 here is CSVEITESSYEQYF.

J is TRBJ2-5 and V is TRBV27. This CDR3 comprises 14 residues. CDR1 and CDR2 (germline): MNHEY, SMNVEV (reference sequence). This chain's CDR3 is CASSLLRNQETQYF.

This CDR3 is CSARGFLRGRAHNEQFF. The chain combines TRBV20-1 with TRBJ2-1; TCRdb returns TRBD2, unconfirmable since there is no DNA. Germline lookup yields CDR1 DFQATT and CDR2 SNEGSKA (reference sequence). This CDR3 is built from 17 residues.

The CDR3 protein is CSARQAGENTGELFF. This chain uses TRBV20-1 with TRBJ2-2; absent DNA, TCRdb's TRBD2 call cannot be checked. The CDR3 extends over 15 amino acids. The V gene's germline CDR1 is DFQATT and CDR2 SNEGSKA (reference sequence).

The chain employs TRBV7-9 and TRBJ2-5; TCRdb lists TRBD1, though no DNA is available to test this call. CDR1 and CDR2 (germline): SEHNR, FQNEAQ (reference sequence). CDR3 length: 14 residues. This chain's CDR3 is CASRTFGGDGTQYF.

This chain connects TRBV5-6 to TRBJ2-5. This CDR3 spans 13 amino acids. Germline-derived CDR1 and CDR2 are SGHDT and YYEEEE. The chain's CDR3 is CASSPRRQETQYF.

This chain links TRBV11-2 with TRBJ1-3; TCRdb outputs TRBD1, but without DNA this stays unchecked. This CDR3 region has 17 residues. CDR1 and CDR2 from the germline V gene are SGHAT and FQNNGV. CDR3 loop: CASSLDPARGKGNTIYF. Full variable domain (outside the CDR3, taken from reference TRBV11-2 and TRBJ1-3): EAGVAQSPRYKIIEKRQSVAFWCNPISGHATLYWYQQILGQGPKLLIQFQNNGVVDDSQLPKDRFSAERLKGVDSTLKIQPAKLEDSAVYLCASSLDPARGKGNTIYFGEGSWLTVV.

The gene calls are TRBV7-6 and TRBJ2-7; checking the TCRdb D call of TRBD2 is not possible without DNA. CDR3 length: 13 amino acids. Germline V gene lookup returns CDR1 SGHVS and CDR2 FNYEAQ. The chain's CDR3 is CASSPLATYEQYF. The whole variable domain, remainder taken from reference TRBV7-6 and TRBJ2-7, is GAGVSQSPRYKVTKRGQDVALRCDPISGHVSLYWYRQALGQGPEFLTYFNYEAQQDKSGLPNDRFSAERPEGSISTLTIQRTEQRDSAMYRCASSPLATYEQYFGPGTRLTVT.

This chain links TRBV28 with TRBJ1-5; the D call from TCRdb, TRBD1, cannot be confirmed without DNA. CDR3 length equals 14 residues. Per germline, CDR1 MDHEN and CDR2 SYDVKM. This CDR3 is CASSSAPGGQPQHF.

The chain joins TRBV11-2 to TRBJ2-2; TCRdb names TRBD2, which stays unverified in the absence of DNA. The germline V gene has CDR1 SGHAT and CDR2 FQNNGV. The CDR3 is made up of 21 amino acids. The CDR3 protein is CASSLGGFGLAGDSNTGELFF.

The rearrangement links TRBV5-4 to TRBJ2-7. The CDR3 runs to 12 residues. Germline V lookup: CDR1 SGHNT, CDR2 YYREEE (reference sequence). CDR3 in amino acids: CASSPNGDEQYF.

The rearrangement uses TRBV7-6 and TRBJ2-1; as DNA is missing, the TRBD2 call by TCRdb cannot be tested. The CDR3 is made up of 17 amino acids. Germline CDR1 is SGHVS and CDR2 is FNYEAQ. This CDR3 is CASSLTLGTSGINEQFF.

V usage is TRBV7-9 and J usage is TRBJ2-7; no DNA is available, so the TRBD2 call from TCRdb remains unchecked. The CDR3 has 16 residues. CDR1 SEHNR and CDR2 FQNEAQ come from the germline V gene (reference sequence). CDR3 sequence: CASRGTSGGSSYEQYF. Together with reference TRBV7-9 and TRBJ2-7, the CDR3 gives the full variable domain: DTGVSQNPRHKITKRGQNVTFRCDPISEHNRLYWYRQTLGQGPEFLTYFQNEAQLEKSRLLSDRFSAERPKGSFSTLEIQRTEQGDSAMYLCASRGTSGGSSYEQYFGPGTRLTVT.

The chain couples TRBV18 to TRBJ2-7; TCRdb gives TRBD2 as the D gene, but with no DNA this cannot be confirmed. CDR1 KGHSH and CDR2 LQKENI come from the germline V gene. The CDR3 contains 14 residues. The CDR3 here is CASSPTSGGYEQYF.

The gene calls are TRBV28 and TRBJ2-1; TCRdb lists TRBD1, though no DNA is available to test this call. Germline assignment: CDR1 MDHEN and CDR2 SYDVKM. The CDR3 loop spans 16 amino acids. This CDR3 is CASSPDREGFGNEQFF.

J is TRBJ2-5 and V is TRBV4-1. The length of the CDR3 is 13 residues. Germline V CDR1 and CDR2: MGHRA, YSYEKL. CDR3: CASSQEGFETQYF.

The chain carries TRBV12-3 or TRBV12-4 and TRBJ2-7. CDR3 length: 15 residues. CDR3 region: CASSLDGKSSYEQYF.

The rearrangement uses TRBV7-9 and TRBJ2-3; TCRdb lists TRBD2, though no DNA is available to test this call. CDR1 and CDR2 from the germline V gene are SEHNR and FQNEAQ (reference sequence). The CDR3 has 14 amino acids. CDR3 sequence: CASRSRGGQDTQYF.

This chain links TRBV6-2 or TRBV6-3 with TRBJ1-2. The CDR3 extends over 15 amino acids. Germline V lookup: CDR1 MNHEY, CDR2 SVGEGT. CDR3 region: CASSFGLPLNYGYTF.

V and J are TRBV6-2 or TRBV6-3 and TRBJ2-3; TCRdb designates TRBD2, a call that cannot be tested without DNA. The CDR3 totals 15 residues. Per germline, CDR1 MNHEY and CDR2 SVGEGT. The CDR3 loop is CASSTGDSSTDTQYF.

This chain uses TRBV4-2 with TRBJ2-7; the TCRdb call, TRBD1, lacks DNA for checking. The CDR3 is 15 amino acids. CDR1 LGHNA and CDR2 YNFKEQ come from the germline V gene. The CDR3 is CASSPTGYGSYEQYF.

V gene TRBV29-1 combines with J gene TRBJ2-7; TCRdb reports TRBD2, a call that lacks DNA to check it against. The CDR3 consists of 15 residues. From germline, CDR1 is SQVTM and CDR2 ANQGSEA. CDR3 protein: CSVELPISGIREQYF.

V and J are TRBV20-1 and TRBJ2-7; the D call of TRBD2 rests on TCRdb alone, since no DNA is present to check it. The CDR3 is 15 residues long. Germline assignment: CDR1 DFQATT and CDR2 SNEGSKA (reference sequence). The chain's CDR3 is CSARDLAGGIEEQYF.

This chain links TRBV15 with TRBJ2-2; checking the TCRdb D call of TRBD1 is not possible without DNA. Germline CDR1 LNHNV, CDR2 YYDKDF (reference sequence). This CDR3 is 15 amino acids long. This CDR3 reads CATSSDREPTGELFF.

This chain links TRBV6-5 with TRBJ1-6. There are 15 residues in the CDR3. Per the germline V gene, CDR1 is MNHEY and CDR2 is SVGAGI. The CDR3 here is CASSYSSGFNSPLHF.

The V gene is TRBV28, the J gene TRBJ1-1; TCRdb selects TRBD1, and the lack of DNA leaves this call unchecked. The CDR3 length is 14 residues. Germline assignment: CDR1 MDHEN and CDR2 SYDVKM. This chain's CDR3 is CASSLSRGPTEAFF. The variable domain in full, completed from reference TRBV28 and TRBJ1-1, reads DVKVTQSSRYLVKRTGEKVFLECVQDMDHENMFWYRQDPGLGLRLIYFSYDVKMKEKGDIPEGYSVSREKKERFSLILESASTNQTSMYLCASSLSRGPTEAFFGQGTRLTVV.

The chain is built from TRBV4-2 and TRBJ2-1; there is no DNA to check the TCRdb D call of TRBD2. Germline values: CDR1 LGHNA, CDR2 YNFKEQ. The CDR3 totals 15 residues. The CDR3 is CASSQDVGLRNEQFF.